This TCR beta chain was retrieved from a study of T cell changes during pregnancy in multiple sclerosis. Assay: immunoSEQ multiplex PCR; the TCRdb copy retains only in-frame clones and omits some. The data show about 41,000 clones, 70% to 90% seen once. This clone was seen more than once but under ten times. The CDR3 has 14 amino acids. From germline, CDR1 is KGHSH and CDR2 LQKENI. With V trimmed by 6 bases and J by 4 bases, 5 bases remained unmatched. The J gene is TRBJ2-1, the V gene TRBV18, with TRBD1 matching over 8 bases. Material: CD4+ T cells from peripheral blood mononuclear cells, obtained in the first trimester of pregnancy. The sequence was obtained from a female donor with multiple sclerosis, enrolled in a pregnancy study. The CDR3 DNA sequence: TGTGCCAGCTCCCAGGGGGCAGAGTACAATGAGCAGTTCTTC. Translation gives CASSQGAEYNEQFF. The entire variable domain, with the rest obtained from reference TRBV18 and TRBJ2-1, is as follows: NAGVMQNPRHLVRRRGQEARLRCSPMKGHSHVYWYRQLPEEGLKFMVYLQKENIIDESGMPKERFSAEFPKEGPSILRIQQVVRGDSAAYFCASSQGAEYNEQFFGPGTRLTVL.